The rows below give T cell receptor beta chains drawn from one sample of a study of blood T cell repertoires in COVID-19. This table comes from immunoSEQ multiplex PCR, and its TCRdb copy is limited to in-frame clones, with some not included. The table has a few hundred thousand clones, roughly 84% seen once. The sample comprised peripheral blood. The receptors were sampled from a man in his thirties or forties with active or convalescent COVID-19. Both conserved end residues are part of each CDR3. Each record gives: V gene, clone size, D gene, J gene, CDR3 DNA, CDR3 protein. The D gene is left open where the match is weak. Size values are once, few and many counts, or a class for expanded clones, and some rows have none.

TRBV19	-	TRBD1	TRBJ2-7	TGTGCCAGTAGTCGTCCGGGACAGGGGTCCTACGAGCAGTACTTC	CASSRPGQGSYEQYF
TRBV18	-	TRBD1	TRBJ1-4	TGTGCCAGCTCACGGACAGGGGTGAGCGAAAAACTGTTTTTT	CASSRTGVSEKLFF
TRBV5-6	few	TRBD2	TRBJ2-5	TGTGCCAGCAGCCCTATCCAAGCGGGAGCGATTGAGACCCAGTACTTC	CASSPIQAGAIETQYF
TRBV6-2/TRBV6-3	many	-	TRBJ2-7	TGTGCCAGCAGTTACCCCGGCGGGGACTACGAGCAGTACTTC	CASSYPGGDYEQYF
TRBV19	-	-	TRBJ2-5	TGTGCCAGTAGGGGGGCGGTCCAAGAGACCCAGTACTTC	CASRGAVQETQYF
TRBV19	-	-	TRBJ1-1	TGTGCCAGTAGTGACCAGGGTGCTCCAGCTTTCTTT	CASSDQGAPAFF
TRBV2	-	-	TRBJ2-7	TGTGCCAGCAGTGGGGGGGCCTACGAGCAGTACTTC	CASSGGAYEQYF
TRBV7-2	-	TRBD2	TRBJ2-5	TGTGCCAGCAGCCCCATAGCGGGGGGGTACCAAGAGACCCAGTACTTC	CASSPIAGGYQETQYF
TRBV3-1/TRBV3-2	-	-	TRBJ1-1	TGTGCCAGCCGGGGGGGCACTGAAGCTTTCTTT	CASRGGTEAFF
TRBV19	-	TRBD1	TRBJ2-1	TGTGCCAGTAGTACCCCAACGGACAGGGCCTCCTACAATGAGCAGTTCTTC	CASSTPTDRASYNEQFF
TRBV7-2	-	TRBD2	TRBJ2-7	TGTGCCAGCACCGCGACTAGCTTCGTAGGCGAGCAGTACTTC	CASTATSFVGEQYF
TRBV5-1	-	TRBD1	TRBJ2-2	TGCGCCAGCAGATGGACAGGGAAGAACACCGGGGAGCTGTTTTTT	CASRWTGKNTGELFF
TRBV6-6	-	TRBD1	TRBJ1-2	TGTGCCAGCAGTCGGGGAAATGGACAGGGTGGCTACACCTTC	CASSRGNGQGGYTF
TRBV27	-	-	TRBJ2-3	TGTGCCAGCAGTTCACTCCCGGACAGAGGCACAGATACGCAGTATTTT	CASSSLPDRGTDTQYF
TRBV5-1	-	-	TRBJ2-7	TGCGCCAGCAGCTTGGGCGGGAACTACGAGCAGTACTTC	CASSLGGNYEQYF